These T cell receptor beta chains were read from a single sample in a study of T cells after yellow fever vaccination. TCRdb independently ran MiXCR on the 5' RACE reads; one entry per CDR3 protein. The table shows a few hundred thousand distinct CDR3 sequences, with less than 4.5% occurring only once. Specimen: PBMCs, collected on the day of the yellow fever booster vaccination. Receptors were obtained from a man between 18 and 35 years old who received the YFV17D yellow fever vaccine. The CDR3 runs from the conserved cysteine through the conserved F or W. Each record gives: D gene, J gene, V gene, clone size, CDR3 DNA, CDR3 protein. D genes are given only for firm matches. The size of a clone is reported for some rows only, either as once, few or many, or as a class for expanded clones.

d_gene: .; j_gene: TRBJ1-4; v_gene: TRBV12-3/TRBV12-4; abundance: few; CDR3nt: TGTGCCAGCAGCCCGATAGGGGCGCCTGATGAAAAACTGTTTTTT; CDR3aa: CASSPIGAPDEKLFF
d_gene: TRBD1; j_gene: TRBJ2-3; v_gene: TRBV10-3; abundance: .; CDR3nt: TGTGCCATCAGTGAGTCGGGACAGGGATTAGATACGCAGTATTTT; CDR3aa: CAISESGQGLDTQYF
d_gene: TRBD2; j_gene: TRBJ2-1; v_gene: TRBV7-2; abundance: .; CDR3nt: TGTGCCAGCAGCGGGACTAGCGGGGGCCCGAGCTCCTACAATGAGCAGTTCTTC; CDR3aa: CASSGTSGGPSSYNEQFF
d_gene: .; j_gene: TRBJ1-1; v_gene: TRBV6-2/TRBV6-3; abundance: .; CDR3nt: TGTGCCAGCAGTTACACAGACATGAACACTGAAGCTTTCTTT; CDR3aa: CASSYTDMNTEAFF
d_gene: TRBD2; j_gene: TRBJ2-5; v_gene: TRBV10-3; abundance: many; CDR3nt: TGTGCCATCAGTGAGTCGAGCGGGGGGGCCGGGACCCAGTACTTC; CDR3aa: CAISESSGGAGTQYF
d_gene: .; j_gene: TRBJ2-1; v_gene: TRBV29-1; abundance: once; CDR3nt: TGCAGCGTTGAATTTTTCAATGAGCAGTTCTTC; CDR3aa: CSVEFFNEQFF
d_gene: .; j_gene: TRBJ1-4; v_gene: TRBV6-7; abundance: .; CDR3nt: TGTGCCAGCAGGTTCCATGGGAGTGGTGCAACTAATGAAAAACTGTTTTTT; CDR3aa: CASRFHGSGATNEKLFF
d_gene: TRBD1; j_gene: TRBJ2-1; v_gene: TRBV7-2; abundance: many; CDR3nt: TGTGCCAGCAGCCCCTGGGACAGGGTGGGCAATGAGCAGTTCTTC; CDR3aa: CASSPWDRVGNEQFF
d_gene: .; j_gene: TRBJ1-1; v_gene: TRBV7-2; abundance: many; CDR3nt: TGTGCCAGCAGCCGAGGGAGGGGGAGGCTGAACACTGAAGCTTTCTTT; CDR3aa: CASSRGRGRLNTEAFF
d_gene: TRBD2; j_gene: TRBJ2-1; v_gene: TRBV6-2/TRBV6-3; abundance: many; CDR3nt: TGTGCCAGCAGTTACTCGAGGCTAGCGGTCAATGAGCAGTTCTTC; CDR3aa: CASSYSRLAVNEQFF
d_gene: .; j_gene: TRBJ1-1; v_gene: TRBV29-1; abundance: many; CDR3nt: TGCAGCGGTACGGGACACCCGAACACTGAAGCTTTCTTT; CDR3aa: CSGTGHPNTEAFF
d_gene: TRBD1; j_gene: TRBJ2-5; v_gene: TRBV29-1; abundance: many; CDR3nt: TGCAGCGTTGAAGAGACGGGACAGGGGGTAGTCGGAGAGACCCAGTACTTC; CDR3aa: CSVEETGQGVVGETQYF
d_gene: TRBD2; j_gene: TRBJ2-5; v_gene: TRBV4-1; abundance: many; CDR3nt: TGCGCCAGCAGCCCCGCGGGGGATCCCAGGGAGACCCAGTACTTC; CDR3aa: CASSPAGDPRETQYF
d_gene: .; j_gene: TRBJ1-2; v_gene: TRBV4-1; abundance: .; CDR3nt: TGCGCCAGCAGCCAAGCGTGGGGCGGGGTCCATGGCTACACCTTC; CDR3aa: CASSQAWGGVHGYTF
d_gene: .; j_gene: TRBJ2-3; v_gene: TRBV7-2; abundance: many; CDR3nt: TGTGCCAGCAGCTTCGGGGTCTCAGATACGCAGTATTTT; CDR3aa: CASSFGVSDTQYF
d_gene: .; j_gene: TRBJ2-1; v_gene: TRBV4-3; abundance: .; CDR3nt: TGCGCCAGCAGCCAAGGGGGTGTCTCCAATGAGCAGTTCTTC; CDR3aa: CASSQGGVSNEQFF
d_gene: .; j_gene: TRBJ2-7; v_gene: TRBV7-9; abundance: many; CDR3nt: TGTGCCAGCAGCTTACCGCGGGGTAGAAACGAGCAGTACTTC; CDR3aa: CASSLPRGRNEQYF
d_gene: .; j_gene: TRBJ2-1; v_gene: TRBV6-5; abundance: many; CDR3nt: TGTGCCAGCAGTTACCGAAGCTCCTACAATGAGCAGTTCTTC; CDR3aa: CASSYRSSYNEQFF
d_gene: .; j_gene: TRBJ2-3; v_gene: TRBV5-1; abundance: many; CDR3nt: TGCGCCAGCAGGCGGGACAGCGCTTTGCAAGATACGCAGTATTTT; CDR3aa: CASRRDSALQDTQYF
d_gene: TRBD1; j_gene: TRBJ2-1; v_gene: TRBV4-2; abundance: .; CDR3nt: TGTGCCAGCAGCCAATCCACCGGGACAGGGGTCAACAATGAGCAGTTCTTC; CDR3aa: CASSQSTGTGVNNEQFF
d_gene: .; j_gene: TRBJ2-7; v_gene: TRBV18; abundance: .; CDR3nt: TGTGCCAGCTCACCCTCAGCTTTGGGTAGCTCCTACGAGCAGTACTTC; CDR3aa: CASSPSALGSSYEQYF
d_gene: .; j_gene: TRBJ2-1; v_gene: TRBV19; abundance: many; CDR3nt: TGTGCCAGTAGTCGCCGGACCAAGACAAGACTCAATGAGCAGTTCTTC; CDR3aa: CASSRRTKTRLNEQFF
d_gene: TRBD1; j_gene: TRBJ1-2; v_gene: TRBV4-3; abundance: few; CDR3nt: TGCGCCAGCAGCCTTGCGGGACAGTTGGATGGCTACACCTTC; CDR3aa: CASSLAGQLDGYTF
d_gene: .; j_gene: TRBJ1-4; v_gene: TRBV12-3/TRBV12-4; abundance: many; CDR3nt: TGTGCCAGCAGCCCCGCGGCTTTGGATGAAAAACTGTTTTTT; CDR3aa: CASSPAALDEKLFF
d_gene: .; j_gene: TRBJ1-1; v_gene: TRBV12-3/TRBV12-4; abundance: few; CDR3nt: TGTGCCAGCAGTCCTAAAGTAGGGAACACTGAAGCTTTCTTT; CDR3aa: CASSPKVGNTEAFF
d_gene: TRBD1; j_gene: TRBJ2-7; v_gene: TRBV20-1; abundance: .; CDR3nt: TGCAGTGCAGGACAGGGGACCTACGAGCAGTACTTC; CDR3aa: CSAGQGTYEQYF
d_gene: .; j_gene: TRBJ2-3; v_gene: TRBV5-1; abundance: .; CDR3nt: TGCGCCAGCAGTATAGACATGATCACAGATACGCAGTATTTT; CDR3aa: CASSIDMITDTQYF
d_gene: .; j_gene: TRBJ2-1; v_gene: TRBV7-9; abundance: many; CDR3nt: TGTGCCAGCAGCCCCAAATCCGGGAGACAGGGACAGTTCTTC; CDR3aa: CASSPKSGRQGQFF
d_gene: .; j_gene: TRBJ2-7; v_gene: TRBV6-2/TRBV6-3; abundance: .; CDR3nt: TGTGCCAGCAGTTACTCCCGGGTCCAGCCAGACTACGAGCAGTACTTC; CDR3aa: CASSYSRVQPDYEQYF
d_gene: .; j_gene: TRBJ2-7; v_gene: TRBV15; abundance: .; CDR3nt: TGTGCCGAAACCAGGGTTGAGCAGGAGCAGTACTTC; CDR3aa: CAETRVEQEQYF
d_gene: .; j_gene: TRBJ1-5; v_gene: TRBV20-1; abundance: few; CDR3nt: TGCAGTGCCACGGAGGGAGACCAGCCCCAGCATTTT; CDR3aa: CSATEGDQPQHF
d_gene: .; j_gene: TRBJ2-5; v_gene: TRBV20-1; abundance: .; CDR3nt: TGCAGTGCTAGATCGGGACACGAAGAGACCCAGTACTTC; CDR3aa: CSARSGHEETQYF
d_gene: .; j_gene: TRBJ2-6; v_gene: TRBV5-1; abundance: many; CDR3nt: TGCGCCAGCAGCTTTCTAGGCATGACAGGGGCCAACGTCCTGACTTTC; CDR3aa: CASSFLGMTGANVLTF
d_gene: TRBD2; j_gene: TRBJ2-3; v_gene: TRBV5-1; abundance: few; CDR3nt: TGCGCCAGCAGCTCAACCGGGACTAGCGGTCCCCCGGGGGATACGCAGTATTTT; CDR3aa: CASSSTGTSGPPGDTQYF
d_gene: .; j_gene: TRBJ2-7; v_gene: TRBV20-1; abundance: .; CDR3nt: TGCAGTGCGGGCCCAGAGGTCTACGAGCAGTACTTC; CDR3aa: CSAGPEVYEQYF
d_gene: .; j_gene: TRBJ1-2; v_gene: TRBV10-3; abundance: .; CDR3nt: TGTGCCATCAGTGAGTCGTTACAGGGAGAATTCCATGGCTACACCTTC; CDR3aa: CAISESLQGEFHGYTF
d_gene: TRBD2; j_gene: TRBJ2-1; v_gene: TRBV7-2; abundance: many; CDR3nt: TGTGCCAGCAGCTCCTCTCTAGCGGGTTCGGTTAATGAGCAGTTCTTC; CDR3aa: CASSSSLAGSVNEQFF
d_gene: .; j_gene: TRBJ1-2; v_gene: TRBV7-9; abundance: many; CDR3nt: TGTGCCAGCAGCTTCGGGAGGGGCGGAACCTATGGCTACACCTTC; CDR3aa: CASSFGRGGTYGYTF
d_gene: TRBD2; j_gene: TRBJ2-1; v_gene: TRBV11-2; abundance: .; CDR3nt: TGTGCCAGCAGCTTCGGGGCTAGCGGGGGCAATGAGCAGTTCTTC; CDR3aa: CASSFGASGGNEQFF
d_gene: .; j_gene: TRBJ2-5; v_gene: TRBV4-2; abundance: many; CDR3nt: TGTGCCAGCAGCCAAGAGCGGGCCGGACAAGAGACCCAGTACTTC; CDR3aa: CASSQERAGQETQYF
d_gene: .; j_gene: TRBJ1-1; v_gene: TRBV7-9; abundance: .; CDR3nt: TGTGCCAGCAGATTGGCCGCAGGGTCCTCTCCCACTGAAGCTTTCTTT; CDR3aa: CASRLAAGSSPTEAFF
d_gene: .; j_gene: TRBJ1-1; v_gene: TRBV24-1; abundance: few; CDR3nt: TGTGCCACCAGTGATGTGACAGTTTGGGCTTTCTTT; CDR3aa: CATSDVTVWAFF
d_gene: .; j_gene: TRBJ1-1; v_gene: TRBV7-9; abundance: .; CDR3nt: TGTGCCAGCAGCTTAGGACAGGAAGGCACTGAAGCTTTCTTT; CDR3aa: CASSLGQEGTEAFF
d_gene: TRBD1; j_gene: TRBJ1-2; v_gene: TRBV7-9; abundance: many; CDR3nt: TGTGCCAGCAGCCGTGGACAGGCGATTATCTATGGCTACACCTTC; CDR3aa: CASSRGQAIIYGYTF
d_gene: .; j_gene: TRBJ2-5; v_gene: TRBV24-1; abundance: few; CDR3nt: TGTGCCACCAGTGACCACCTCCAAGAGACCCAGTACTTC; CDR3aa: CATSDHLQETQYF
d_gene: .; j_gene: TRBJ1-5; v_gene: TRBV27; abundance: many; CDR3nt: TGTGCCAGCAGTTTTCGGCAGGGAGGGACCCTCAATCAGCCCCAGCATTTT; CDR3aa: CASSFRQGGTLNQPQHF
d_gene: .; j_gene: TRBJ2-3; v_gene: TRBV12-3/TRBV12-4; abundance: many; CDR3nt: TGTGCCAGCAGTCCCCAGGCTAGCTCTACGCAGTATTTT; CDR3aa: CASSPQASSTQYF
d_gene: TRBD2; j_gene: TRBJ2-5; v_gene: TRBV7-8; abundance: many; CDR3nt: TGTGCCAGCAGCTTAGCGCTGCGGGGGGGCGGCTGGGCAGAGACCCAGTACTTC; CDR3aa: CASSLALRGGGWAETQYF
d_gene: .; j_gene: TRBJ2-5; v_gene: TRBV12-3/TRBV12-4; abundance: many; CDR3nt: TGTGCCAGCAGCCCAGGGTCTACCCAGTACTTC; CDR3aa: CASSPGSTQYF
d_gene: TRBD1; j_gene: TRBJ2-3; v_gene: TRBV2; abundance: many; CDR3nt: TGTGCCAGCAGGGGGGACAGGGGATCCGGGGATACGCAGTATTTT; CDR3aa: CASRGDRGSGDTQYF
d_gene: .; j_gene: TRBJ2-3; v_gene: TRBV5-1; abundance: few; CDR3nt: TGCGCCAGTCAAAAAATAGCGGACCAAGATACGCAGTATTTT; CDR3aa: CASQKIADQDTQYF
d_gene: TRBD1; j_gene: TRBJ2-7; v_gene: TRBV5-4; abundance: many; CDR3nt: TGTGCCAGCAGCTTGGGGGGCGGACAGGACGGTTACGAGCAGTACTTC; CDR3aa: CASSLGGGQDGYEQYF
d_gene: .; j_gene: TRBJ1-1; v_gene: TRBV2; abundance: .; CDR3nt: TGTGCCAGCACTGTGGAACTGAACACTGAAGCTTTCTTT; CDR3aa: CASTVELNTEAFF
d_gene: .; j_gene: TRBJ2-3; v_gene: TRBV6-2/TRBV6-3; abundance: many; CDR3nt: TGTGCCAGCAGTCGACAGCGGAGCACAGATACGCAGTATTTT; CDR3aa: CASSRQRSTDTQYF
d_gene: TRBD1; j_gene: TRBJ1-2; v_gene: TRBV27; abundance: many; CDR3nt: TGTGCCAGCAGTTTCATTTTAGGACAGGGGGCCGCTGGCTACACCTTC; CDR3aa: CASSFILGQGAAGYTF
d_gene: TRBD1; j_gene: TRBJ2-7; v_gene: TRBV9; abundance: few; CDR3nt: TGTGCCAGCAGCGTATCTCCGAACCCGGGACAGCGGAACCCGCAGTACTTC; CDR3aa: CASSVSPNPGQRNPQYF
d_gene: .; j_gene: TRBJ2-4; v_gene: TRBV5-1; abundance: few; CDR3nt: TGCGCCAGCAGCGTACCCCACGTGGACGTCAAAAACATTCAGTACTTC; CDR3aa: CASSVPHVDVKNIQYF